A single sample is the source of the 10 T cell receptor beta chains below, sequenced in a study of regulatory T cells in long-lasting Graves disease. Time point denoted: newly diagnosed GD, antithyroid drugs for less than 3 months. Extracted RNA from PBMCs served as the source of the TCR library. TCR beta libraries were built with iRepertoire HTBI primers and Arm-PCR of CDR3 regions. In TCRdb, the multiplex PCR reads were re-called with MiXCR into one record per CDR3 protein. The table includes roughly 420,000 distinct CDR3 sequences, roughly a sixth detected once. Sequenced here: peripheral blood mononuclear cells (PBMCs), sampled at new diagnosis, from a patient treated with antithyroid drugs. The origin of the receptors is a female donor with Graves disease.

This clonotype was seen many times. The chain is built from TRBV2 and TRBJ1-6, with D unresolved. V was pared by 8 bases and J by 6 bases, with 5 bases between. The germline gives CDR1 SNHLY, CDR2 FYNNEI. The CDR3 loop spans 11 amino acids. CDR3 nucleotide sequence: TGTGCCAGCCGGGGTAATTCACCCCTCCACTTT. It codes for CASRGNSPLHF.

This clonotype has a handful of counts. The J gene is TRBJ2-2, the V gene TRBV5-6, with unresolved D. The CDR3 totals 15 residues. Looked up from germline, CDR1 is SGHDT and CDR2 is YYEEEE. The V gene lost 4 bases and the J gene lost 5 bases, with 15 bases spanning the gap. CDR3 coding DNA: TGTGCCAGCAGCACCCCGCGGCCGGAGACCGGGGAGCTGTTTTTT. Protein: CASSTPRPETGELFF.

This clonotype was seen repeatedly, ten times or more. The J gene is TRBJ2-7, the V gene TRBV7-2; D gene ambiguous. The CDR3 has 12 residues. V was cut by 1 base and J by 4 bases, with 5 bases left in between. Germline V gives CDR1 SGHTA, CDR2 FQGNSA. In nucleotides, the CDR3 is TGTGCCAGCAGCTTAGATCCGTACGAGCAGTACTTC. Amino acid sequence: CASSLDPYEQYF.

This clonotype appeared many times. The rearrangement uses TRBV9 and TRBJ1-1; maybe TRBD1 (6 bases). This CDR3 comprises 14 residues. CDR1 and CDR2 (germline): SGDLS, YYNGEE. The ends were cut back, 0 bases at V and 2 bases at J, with 8 bases in the middle. The CDR3 region has the DNA TGTGCCAGCAGCGTAGCAGGGGACAACACTGAAGCTTTCTTT. Protein sequence: CASSVAGDNTEAFF.

As concerns this clonotype: This may be a read error, as it is one base from a much larger clone. The chain couples TRBV11-2 to TRBJ2-1, with 8 bases that match TRBD1. V lost 4 bases and J lost 10; bases outside the gene matches: 9. Germline V gene lookup returns CDR1 SGHAT and CDR2 FQNNGV. The CDR3 contains 14 residues. CDR3 in amino acids: CASSSTGDPYEQFF. The CDR3 bases are TGTGCCAGCAGCTCGACAGGGGATCCCTACGAGCAGTTCTTC.

This clonotype came up many times. The chain couples TRBV20-1 to TRBJ2-1; 8 positions match TRBD1. With V trimmed by 6 bases and J by 5 bases, 6 bases remained unmatched. This CDR3 contains 13 residues. Germline V gene sequence: CDR1 DFQATT, CDR2 SNEGSKA (reference sequence). The CDR3 DNA reads TGCAGTGCGGAAAAGGACAGGGACAATGAGCAGTTCTTC. Translated, it gives CSAEKDRDNEQFF.

The V and J genes are TRBV27 and TRBJ1-1; D call uncertain. This CDR3 comprises 14 residues. The ends were cut back, 2 bases at V and 0 bases at J, with 7 bases in the middle. Germline assignment: CDR1 MNHEY and CDR2 SMNVEV (reference sequence). The DNA of the CDR3 is TGTGCCAGCAGTTTACTGCATCTGAACACTGAAGCTTTCTTT. Protein: CASSLLHLNTEAFF.

This clonotype was found many times. The J gene is TRBJ2-7, the V gene TRBV20-1, with D perhaps TRBD1 or TRBD2 (5 bases each). Trimming left V 2 bases short and J 3 bases short, with 11 bases between. Looked up from germline, CDR1 is DFQATT and CDR2 is SNEGSKA (reference sequence). This CDR3 is 13 amino acids long. The CDR3 DNA sequence: TGCAGTGCTAGACGGGACGACAGCTACGAGCAGTACTTC. As protein: CSARRDDSYEQYF.

This clonotype was recorded many times. V usage is TRBV7-2 and J usage is TRBJ2-3, with TRBD2 matching 8 bases. Germline V lookup: CDR1 SGHTA, CDR2 FQGNSA. J lost 2 bases, V lost 3 bases, and 19 bases had no gene match. The CDR3 contains 20 residues. CDR3 sequence reads: CASSFWGLGASRDLTDTQYF. Written as DNA, the CDR3 is TGTGCCAGCAGCTTTTGGGGACTAGGGGCTAGCCGCGATCTCACAGATACGCAGTATTTT.

This clonotype showed up just a few times. The chain carries TRBV4-1 and TRBJ1-6; a weak D match, TRBD1 (6 bases). CDR1 MGHRA and CDR2 YSYEKL come from the germline V gene. This CDR3 contains 14 residues. The germline V and J ends were trimmed by 6 bases and 8 bases, with 14 bases remaining between them. CDR3 in DNA: TGCGCCAGCAGAGGGGGGGGGGCCTATTCACCCCTCCACTTT. Protein product: CASRGGGAYSPLHF.